The rows below give T cell receptor beta chains drawn from one sample of a study of prognosis after radiotherapy for stage I lung cancer. TCRdb analysed the multiplex PCR reads with MiXCR anew, one entry per CDR3 protein. The sample has some 35,000 distinct CDR3 sequences, 25% to 40% seen once; the top ten hold roughly 26%. The sample in question was PBMCs, obtained before or after stereotactic body radiation therapy (not recorded which). All receptors derive from a donor aged 50 or older with non-small cell lung cancer. Each CDR3 is given with its conserved first and last residue. A D gene is named only where the DNA matches it firmly. The listing skips clone size in some rows; elsewhere it reads once, few, many or a size class.

D	V	size	J	CDR3	DNA
TRBD1	TRBV12-3/TRBV12-4	-	TRBJ1-1	CASSPNRGQMNTAAFF	TGTGCCAGCAGTCCTAACCGGGGACAGATGAACACTGCAGCTTTCTTT
-	TRBV20-1	many	TRBJ2-3	CSAPHRVQQYF	TGCAGTGCTCCACACCGGGTACAGCAGTATTTT
TRBD1	TRBV7-7	many	TRBJ2-7	CASSSGQGAGYEQYF	TGTGCTAGCAGCTCAGGACAGGGGGCGGGATACGAGCAGTACTTC
TRBD1	TRBV20-1	many	TRBJ1-1	CRAGGSDTEAFF	TGTCGGGCAGGGGGTTCGGACACTGAAGCTTTCTTT
TRBD1	TRBV6-1	medium-sized	TRBJ1-6	CASSEIEARGGSPLHF	TGTGCCAGCAGTGAAATTGAGGCCAGAGGGGGCTCACCCCTCCACTTT
TRBD2	TRBV7-2	many	TRBJ2-7	CASSPARLAGKEQYF	TGTGCCAGCAGCCCGGCGCGGCTAGCGGGGAAGGAGCAGTACTTC
-	TRBV5-1	-	TRBJ1-6	CASIPGGSLTSSPLHF	TGTGCCAGCATTCCGGGAGGGTCCCTTACTAGTTCACCCCTCCACTTT
TRBD1	TRBV19	medium-sized	TRBJ1-2	CASSAGTGGGYGYTF	TGTGCCAGTAGTGCCGGGACAGGGGGAGGCTATGGCTACACCTTC
-	TRBV7-2	-	TRBJ2-3	CANSLLGGLMNPDTQYF	TGTGCCAACAGCCTGCTGGGGGGGCTAATGAATCCAGATACGCAGTATTTT
-	TRBV5-1	-	TRBJ2-2	CASSGRANTGELFF	TGCGCCAGCAGCGGGCGGGCGAACACCGGGGAGCTGTTTTTT
-	TRBV7-9	many	TRBJ1-2	CASSGVLGYTF	TGTGCCAGCTCCGGGGTCCTAGGCTACACCTTC
TRBD2	TRBV6-1	-	TRBJ2-6	CASSRGVSGSNVLTF	TGTGCCAGCAGTCGGGGGGTTTCCGGGTCCAACGTCCTGACTTTC
-	TRBV24-1	many	TRBJ2-1	CATSDLPTGEGNEQFF	TGTGCCACCAGTGATTTGCCGACAGGGGAGGGCAATGAGCAGTTCTTC
-	TRBV11-3	-	TRBJ2-1	CASSVSGSVIRDEQFF	TGTGCCAGCAGCGTGAGCGGGTCCGTAATAAGGGATGAGCAGTTCTTC
-	TRBV7-2	many	TRBJ2-7	CASSYSRVGLEQYF	TGTGCCAGCAGCTACAGCAGGGTAGGGCTCGAGCAGTACTTC
TRBD1	TRBV20-1	-	TRBJ2-2	CSAKDRALYGELFF	TGCAGTGCGAAGGACAGGGCCCTATACGGGGAGCTGTTTTTT
TRBD1	TRBV12-3/TRBV12-4	many	TRBJ2-3	CASGTGALDTQYF	TGTGCCAGCGGGACAGGGGCATTAGATACGCAGTATTTT
-	TRBV2	-	TRBJ2-7	CASSERDTYEQYF	TGTGCCAGCAGTGAACGGGACACCTACGAGCAGTACTTC
TRBD2	TRBV6-2/TRBV6-3	-	TRBJ2-1	CASKLAGGYNEQFF	TGTGCCAGCAAACTAGCGGGAGGCTACAATGAGCAGTTCTTC
-	TRBV9	-	TRBJ2-7	CASSLSGGEQYF	TGTGCCAGCAGCTTATCGGGCGGTGAGCAGTACTTC
-	TRBV4-3	many	TRBJ1-5	CASSPAVGSGQPQHF	TGCGCCAGCAGCCCGGCCGTGGGTTCGGGCCAGCCCCAGCATTTT
-	TRBV30	-	TRBJ2-2	CAWSVGATGELFF	TGTGCCTGGAGTGTAGGGGCCACCGGGGAGCTGTTTTTT